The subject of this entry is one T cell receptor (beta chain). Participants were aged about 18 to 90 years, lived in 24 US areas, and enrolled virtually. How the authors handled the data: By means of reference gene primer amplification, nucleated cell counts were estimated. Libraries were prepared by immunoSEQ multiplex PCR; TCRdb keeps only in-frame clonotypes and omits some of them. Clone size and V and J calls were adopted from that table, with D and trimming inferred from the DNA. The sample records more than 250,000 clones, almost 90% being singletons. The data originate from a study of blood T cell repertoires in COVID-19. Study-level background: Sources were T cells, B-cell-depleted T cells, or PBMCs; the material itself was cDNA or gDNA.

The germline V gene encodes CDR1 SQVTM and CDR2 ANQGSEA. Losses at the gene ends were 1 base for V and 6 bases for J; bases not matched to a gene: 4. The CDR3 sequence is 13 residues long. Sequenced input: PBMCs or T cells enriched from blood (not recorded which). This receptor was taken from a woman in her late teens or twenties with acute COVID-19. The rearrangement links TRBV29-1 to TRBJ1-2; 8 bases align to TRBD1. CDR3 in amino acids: CSVEGLTGDGYTF. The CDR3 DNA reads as TGCAGCGTTGAAGGTCTGACAGGGGATGGCTACACCTTC.